This is a list of T cell receptor beta chains from one sample in a study of blood T cell repertoires in COVID-19. Clones were read by immunoSEQ multiplex PCR, and TCRdb kept only the in-frame ones, dropping some. This sample has about 110,000 clones, with roughly 80% found just once. Sequenced sample: peripheral blood. These receptors all stem from an older woman with acute or convalescent COVID-19. The CDR3 runs from the conserved cysteine through the conserved F or W.

v_gene,CDR3aa
TRBV24-1,CATSEALFGGKYGYTF
TRBV5-6,CASSVGTGRYSPLHF
TRBV7-3,CASHQGTGCHGEQYF
TRBV9,CASSNRGTGNQPQHF
TRBV19,CASSPAGGTRNIQYF
TRBV27,CASMGGGSYEQYF
TRBV27,CASSYRGTGLNQPQHF
TRBV18,CASPRTSGSGTQYF
TRBV7-9,CASSLVSGRATEQFF
TRBV25-1,CASSERDYGYTF
TRBV19,CASSIEPHSQPQHF
TRBV29-1,CSARDSPDTQYF
TRBV7-2,CASRRPGTINTEAFF
TRBV29-1,CSGRRQGVTEAFF
TRBV3-1/TRBV3-2,CASPGGKNYGYTF
TRBV3-1/TRBV3-2,CASSQDLRLAANEQFF
TRBV7-9,CASTLIPSEKLFF
TRBV4-1,CASSQAASGGTYEQYF
TRBV28,CASSLRDRQRDF
TRBV3-1/TRBV3-2,CASSYGLAGGYSLNEQFF
TRBV7-8,CASREGGSSYNSPLHF
TRBV7-2,CASSPAWAGGGQPQHF
TRBV5-1,CASSLEGGRETQYF
TRBV11-3,CASSLVGGTEAFF
TRBV2,CASSRKGETQYF
TRBV28,CASSSRTRSGFF
TRBV9,CASSVRGQSPLHF
TRBV28,CASSGLRSSPQLSYEQYF
TRBV11-2,CASSKPGTRYGYTF
TRBV2,CASSGETGKLFF
TRBV11-2,CASRDYYEQYF
TRBV5-1,CASPQELGLVGTQYF
TRBV7-3,CASSLLSWASTDTQYF
TRBV9,CASSADQGQYEQYF
TRBV28,CASSTDSDGGYTF
TRBV18,CASSPMQGGSYEQYF
TRBV29-1,CSVETSGAYEQYF
TRBV5-1,CASSLVAGLAGETQYF
TRBV7-8,CASSLGVGQGGYTF
TRBV6-5,CASSYGLGHHNTEAFF
TRBV28,CASLPTTGTARPGNTIYF
TRBV5-4,CASSLAASIYEQYF
TRBV27,CASTSQGYNSPLHF
TRBV9,CASSVVPGDYGYTF
TRBV6-5,CASSYLTGERAFF
TRBV14,CASSQEAYTQYF
TRBV5-1,CASSVDSNYGYTF
TRBV6-5,CASRPPQGYGGYTF
TRBV4-3,CASSAGLALSYNEQFF
TRBV28,CASSFRAGGPQTQYF
TRBV7-3,CASSKTPGYTEAFF
TRBV7-8,CASSLASGTGVTEAFF
TRBV2,CASSEGFINGEQYF
TRBV20-1,CSASTGNQPQHF
TRBV18,CASSPGPDTQYF
TRBV4-2,CASSQDRGNQPQHF
TRBV4-3,CASSPGGGYTEAFF